These 13 T cell receptor beta chains share one sample of origin, sequenced in a study of T cells in Graves' hyperthyroidism and ophthalmopathy. The TCR beta CDR3 regions underwent amplification using RNA transcripts as the source. Researchers ran a first-round RT-PCR on the TCR CDR3 using the HTBI primer set. TCRdb passed the multiplex PCR reads through MiXCR, listing each CDR3 protein once. The data show about 250,000 distinct CDR3 sequences, around 26% seen once. Input material: blood. The receptors were sampled from a woman in her thirties or forties with Graves' ophthalmopathy.

This clonotype was counted ten times or more. J is TRBJ1-1 and V is TRBV7-8, with D uncertain. V was pared by 4 bases and J by 1 base, with 10 bases between. The germline gives CDR1 SGHVS, CDR2 FQNEAQ. CDR3 length equals 14 residues. CDR3: CASSSRAGNTEAFF. The DNA of the CDR3 is TGTGCCAGCAGCTCAAGGGCGGGGAACACTGAAGCTTTCTTT.

V usage is TRBV7-2 and J usage is TRBJ1-2; the match to TRBD1 covers 8 bases. Germline CDR1 reads SGHTA; CDR2 reads FQGNSA. The V and J ends lost 5 bases and 4 bases, in that order; junction bases with no gene match: 3. CDR3 length: 13 amino acids. CDR3 in DNA: TGTGCCAGCAGCACCAGGGGGCTCTATGGCTACACCTTC. Amino acid sequence: CASSTRGLYGYTF.

This clonotype has ten or more counts. The chain joins TRBV5-1 to TRBJ1-2, with D unresolved. Trimming pared 4 bases from V and 3 bases from J, leaving 13 bases between. CDR1 and CDR2 from the germline V gene are SGHRS and YFSETQ. This CDR3 spans 14 amino acids. The CDR3, as DNA: TGCGCCAGCAGCCAAACTCGCGACCACTATGGCTACACCTTC. This sequence encodes CASSQTRDHYGYTF.

Many counts were recorded for this clonotype. The rearrangement links TRBV3-1 to TRBJ2-2; tentatively, D is TRBD2 (6 bases). Trimming stripped 1 base from V and 4 bases from J, with 13 bases between. This CDR3 is built from 16 residues. From germline, CDR1 is LGHDT and CDR2 YNNKEL (reference sequence). CDR3 in DNA: TGTGCCAGCAGCCAAGTCCCGGGAGCGGGCACCGGGGAGCTGTTTTTT. As protein: CASSQVPGAGTGELFF.

V and J are TRBV6-1 and TRBJ1-1; the D is unclear. CDR3 size: 15 residues. V lost 6 bases, J lost 1 base, and 15 bases lay in between. CDR1 MNHNS and CDR2 SASEGT come from the germline V gene. The CDR3 sequence: CASSFPGVRNTEAFF. The CDR3 nucleotides read TGTGCCAGCAGCTTCCCCGGGGTGAGGAACACTGAAGCTTTCTTT.

This clonotype was recorded many times. The chain couples TRBV5-5 to TRBJ1-2; D perhaps matches TRBD1 (6 bases). Germline CDR1 and CDR2: SGHKS and YYEKEE (reference sequence). Trimming shortened V by 1 base and J by 4 bases, and 14 bases separated the two germline ends. The CDR3 is made up of 15 amino acids. The CDR3, as DNA: TGTGCCAGCAGCTTGCGGGACACGGGATTCTATGGCTACACCTTC. The encoded protein is CASSLRDTGFYGYTF.

This clonotype was found many times. Sequence at one end of the junction differs from germline and may be a read error. The J gene is TRBJ2-5, the V gene TRBV24-1, with 7 bases aligning to TRBD1. Germline CDR1 and CDR2: KGHDR and SFDVKD. The CDR3 is 16 amino acids. The CDR3 bases are TGTGCCACCAGTGATTTGCAAGGGGGCAGACAAGAGACCCAGTGCTTC. This codes for CATSDLQGGRQETQCF.

This clonotype was counted ten times or more. The rearrangement links TRBV7-2 to TRBJ2-5, with unresolved D. The CDR3 has 12 residues. Trimming took off 8 bases at V and 7 bases at J, with 14 bases between the two ends. Germline assignment: CDR1 SGHTA and CDR2 FQGNSA. The CDR3 sequence: CASSPRLGTQYF. The CDR3, as DNA: TGTGCCAGCTCCCCACGTCTCGGGACCCAGTACTTC.

This clonotype was counted many times. This sequence joins TRBV29-1 and TRBJ1-1, with no clear D. CDR3 size: 13 residues. Germline CDR1 is SQVTM and CDR2 is ANQGSEA. V was clipped by 3 bases and J by 1 base, with 9 bases between them. For the CDR3, the DNA is TGCAGCGTTGAGGGCGAGAGGAACACTGAAGCTTTCTTT. This gives the protein CSVEGERNTEAFF. Combining the CDR3 with reference TRBV29-1 and TRBJ1-1 gives the whole variable domain SAVISQKPSRDICQRGTSLTIQCQVDSQVTMMFWYRQQPGQSLTLIATANQGSEATYESGFVIDKFPISRPNLTFSTLTVSNMSPEDSSIYLCSVEGERNTEAFFGQGTRLTVV.

The table lists this clonotype with many counts. This chain uses TRBV28 with TRBJ2-5; 7 nucleotides align to TRBD1. The CDR3 loop spans 15 amino acids. Trimming cost V 5 bases and J 1 base; bases outside gene matches: 7. Germline lookup yields CDR1 MDHEN and CDR2 SYDVKM. CDR3 DNA: TGTGCCAGCAGTCCCCGACAGGGCTCCCAAGAGACCCAGTACTTC. Its protein is CASSPRQGSQETQYF.

This clonotype was observed at least ten times. The chain is built from TRBV5-1 and TRBJ2-7; D is perhaps TRBD2 (6 bases). The CDR3 runs to 13 residues. Trimming left V 2 bases short and J 3 bases short, with 9 bases between. Germline CDR1 reads SGHRS; CDR2 reads YFSETQ. Here the CDR3 reads CASSFGGNYEQYF. DNA for the CDR3: TGCGCCAGCAGCTTTGGCGGGAACTACGAGCAGTACTTC.

The chain has TRBV12-3 or TRBV12-4 and TRBJ1-2; possible D gene TRBD1, 5 bases. The germline V and J ends were trimmed by 5 bases and 0 bases, with 10 bases remaining between them. The CDR3 extends over 14 amino acids. DNA for the CDR3: TGTGCCAGCAGTGACAGTGGAGCTAACTATGGCTACACCTTC. Translated, it gives CASSDSGANYGYTF.

This clonotype was seen repeatedly, ten times or more. V and J are TRBV24-1 and TRBJ1-5, with 9 bases that match TRBD1. The J segment lost 0 bases and the V segment lost 4 bases, leaving 12 bases of the junction unmatched. This CDR3 is 19 amino acids long. Germline CDR1 KGHDR, CDR2 SFDVKD. The CDR3 DNA reads TGTGCCACCAGTGACTCCGGGACAGGGACAATCCATAGCAATCAGCCCCAGCATTTT. Translated: CATSDSGTGTIHSNQPQHF.